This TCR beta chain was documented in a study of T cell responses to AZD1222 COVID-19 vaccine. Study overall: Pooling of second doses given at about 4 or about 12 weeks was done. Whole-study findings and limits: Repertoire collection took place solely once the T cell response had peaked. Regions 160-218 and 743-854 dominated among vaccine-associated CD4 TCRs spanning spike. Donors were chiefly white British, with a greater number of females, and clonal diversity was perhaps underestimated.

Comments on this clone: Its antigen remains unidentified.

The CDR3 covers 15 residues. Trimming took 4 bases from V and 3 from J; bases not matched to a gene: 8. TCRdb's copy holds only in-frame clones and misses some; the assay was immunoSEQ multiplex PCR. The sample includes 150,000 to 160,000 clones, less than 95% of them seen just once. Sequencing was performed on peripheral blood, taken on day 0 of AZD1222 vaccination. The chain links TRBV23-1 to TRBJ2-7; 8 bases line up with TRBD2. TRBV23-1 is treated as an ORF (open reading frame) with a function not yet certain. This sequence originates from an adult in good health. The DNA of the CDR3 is TGCGCCAGCAGTCCGAGCGGGGGCAGGATCTACGAGCAGTACTTC. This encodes CASSPSGGRIYEQYF.